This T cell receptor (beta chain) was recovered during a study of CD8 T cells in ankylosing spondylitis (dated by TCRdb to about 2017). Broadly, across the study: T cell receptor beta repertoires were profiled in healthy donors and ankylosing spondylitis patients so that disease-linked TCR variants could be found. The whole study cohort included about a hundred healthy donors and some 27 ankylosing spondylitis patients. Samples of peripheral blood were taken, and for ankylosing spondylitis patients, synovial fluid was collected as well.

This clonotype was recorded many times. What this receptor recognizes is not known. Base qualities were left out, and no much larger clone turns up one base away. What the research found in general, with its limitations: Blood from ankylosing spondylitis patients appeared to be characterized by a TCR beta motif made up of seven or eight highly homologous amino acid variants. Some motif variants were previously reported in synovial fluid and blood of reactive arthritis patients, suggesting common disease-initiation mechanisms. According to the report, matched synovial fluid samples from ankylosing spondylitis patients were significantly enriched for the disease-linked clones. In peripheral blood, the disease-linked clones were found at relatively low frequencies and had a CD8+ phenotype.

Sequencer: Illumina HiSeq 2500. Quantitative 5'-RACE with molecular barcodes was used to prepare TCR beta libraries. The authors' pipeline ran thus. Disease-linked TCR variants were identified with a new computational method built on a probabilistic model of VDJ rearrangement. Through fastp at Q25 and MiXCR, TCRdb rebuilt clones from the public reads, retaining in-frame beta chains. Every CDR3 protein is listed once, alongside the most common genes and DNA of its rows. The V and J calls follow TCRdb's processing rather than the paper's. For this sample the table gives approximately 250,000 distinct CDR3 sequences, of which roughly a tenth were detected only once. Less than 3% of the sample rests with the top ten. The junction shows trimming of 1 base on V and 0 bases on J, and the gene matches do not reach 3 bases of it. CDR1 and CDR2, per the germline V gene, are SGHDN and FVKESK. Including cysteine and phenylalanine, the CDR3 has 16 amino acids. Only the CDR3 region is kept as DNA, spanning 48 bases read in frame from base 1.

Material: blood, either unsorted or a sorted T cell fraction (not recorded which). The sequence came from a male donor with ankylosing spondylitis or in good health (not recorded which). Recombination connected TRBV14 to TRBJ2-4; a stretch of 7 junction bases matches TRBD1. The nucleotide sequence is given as TGTGCCAGCAGCCAAGGGGGACAGAGAGCCAAAAACATTCAGTACTTC. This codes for CASSQGGQRAKNIQYF.